This TCR beta chain was obtained from a study of T cell repertoires in aging, cancer and after chemotherapy. On the study more broadly: Healthy donor repertoires were recorded over several months to years and showed clear clonal overlap.

Trimming shortened V by 1 base and J by 8 bases, and 11 bases separated the two germline ends. The CDR3 runs 13 residues. The template was genomic DNA from peripheral blood, not RNA. This clonotype was observed a handful of times. TRB rearrangements spanning V, D and J were amplified using mixed TRB-A/B primers. In TCRdb, the multiplex PCR reads were re-called with MiXCR into one record per CDR3 protein. The sample has some 10,000 distinct CDR3 sequences; under 45% are singletons. The rearrangement joins TRBV12-3 or TRBV12-4 to TRBJ1-2, with D maybe TRBD1 (5 bases). Sequencing used blood. This receptor was identified in a human donor in good health. The CDR3 coding sequence is TGTGCCAGCAGTTTAGGGTCAGGGACCGGCTACACCTTC. Translated: CASSLGSGTGYTF.